This T cell receptor (beta chain) is from a study of blood T cell dynamics during melanoma immunotherapy. Turning to the study itself: Metastatic melanoma patients received first-line pembrolizumab or nivolumab plus ipilimumab.

A fixed DNA input of around 0.35 ug was used per bulk PBMC sample. Profiled with immunoSEQ multiplex PCR; TCRdb holds only in-frame clones, not every one. Altogether over 10,000 clones are present, about 81% being singletons, with the ten largest covering about 9.4%. Regarding this clone: What it binds is unknown.

V dropped 5 bases and J dropped 7 bases, with 15 bases sitting between them. Germline loops: CDR1 SGHTA, CDR2 FQGNSA. The CDR3 length is 13 residues. Documented time point: pre-treatment baseline. General study points: PBMC repertoires of eventual disease-control patients split at W3 into clonality or diversity gains.

The input for sequencing was blood, taken from a patient treated with checkpoint blockade. The chain joins TRBV7-2 to TRBJ2-7; D is possibly TRBD2 (6 bases). This TCR was sampled from a human donor with melanoma. The CDR3 region is CASSPWTAGEQYF. The CDR3 coding sequence is TGTGCCAGCAGCCCGTGGACGGCGGGGGAGCAGTACTTC. The variable domain in full, with the rest retrieved from reference TRBV7-2 and TRBJ2-7, is GAGVSQSPSNKVTEKGKDVELRCDPISGHTALYWYRQSLGQGLEFLIYFQGNSAPDKSGLPSDRFSAERTGGSVSTLTIQRTQQEDSAVYLCASSPWTAGEQYFGPGTRLTVT.